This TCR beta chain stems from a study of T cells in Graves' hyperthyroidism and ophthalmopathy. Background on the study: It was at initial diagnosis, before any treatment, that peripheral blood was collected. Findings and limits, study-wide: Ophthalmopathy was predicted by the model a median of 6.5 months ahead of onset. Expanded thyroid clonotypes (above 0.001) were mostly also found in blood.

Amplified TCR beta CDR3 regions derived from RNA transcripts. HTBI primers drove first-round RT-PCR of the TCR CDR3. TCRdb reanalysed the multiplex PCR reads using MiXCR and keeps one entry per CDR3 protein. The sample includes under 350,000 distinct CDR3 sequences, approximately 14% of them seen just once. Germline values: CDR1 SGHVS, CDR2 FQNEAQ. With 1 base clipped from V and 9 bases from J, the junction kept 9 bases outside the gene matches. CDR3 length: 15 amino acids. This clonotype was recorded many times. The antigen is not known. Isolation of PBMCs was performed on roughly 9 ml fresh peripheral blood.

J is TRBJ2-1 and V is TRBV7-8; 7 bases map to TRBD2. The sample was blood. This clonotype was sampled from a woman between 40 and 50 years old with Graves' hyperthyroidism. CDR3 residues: CASSLGAGESSEQFF. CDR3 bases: TGTGCCAGCAGCTTAGGTGCGGGAGAGAGCAGTGAGCAGTTCTTC.